This T cell receptor (beta chain) comes out of a study of blood T cell repertoires in COVID-19. Study context: Researchers got acute and convalescent COVID-19 samples from the United States, Italy and Spain. T cells, B-cell-depleted T cells, or PBMCs supplied cDNA or gDNA.

Authors' analysis steps: Amplified reference gene primers provided the basis for estimating nucleated cell counts. Using immunoSEQ multiplex PCR, the repertoire was profiled, and TCRdb retains in-frame clones only, with some absent. V and J calls and clone size come straight from that table; D and trimming were deduced from the DNA. This sample has 200,000 or so clones, with 80% to 90% found just once. The count of this clone is one. CDR1 is KGHSH and CDR2 is LQKENI in the germline V gene. Trimming took 3 bases from V and 2 from J, leaving 8 bases between them. The CDR3 is 14 residues long. Participant age was 18 to 89 years, and participants resided in around 24 US areas.

Material for sequencing was PBMCs or T cells enriched from blood (not recorded which). The sequence came from a woman aged 18-29 years in a cohort exposed to, infected with or recovered from COVID-19 (not recorded which). The chain recombines TRBV18 with TRBJ1-3; D perhaps matches TRBD1 (5 bases). CDR3 nucleotide sequence: TGTGCCAGCTCACCTGGGGCTACTGGAAACACCATATATTTT. Translated, it gives CASSPGATGNTIYF.